This T cell receptor (beta chain) was obtained from a study of regulatory T cells in long-lasting Graves disease. At the level of the study: The antithyroid drugs taken by newly diagnosed Graves' patients had been used for under 3 months.

Libraries of TCR beta came from iRepertoire HTBI primers plus Arm-PCR of CDR3 regions. Using its own MiXCR run on the multiplex PCR reads, TCRdb lists one record per CDR3 protein. There are 620,000 or so distinct CDR3 sequences in the sample; roughly 15% occur only once, and 15% to 20% lies in the top ten. Germline V gene sequence: CDR1 MNHNS, CDR2 SASEGT. The CDR3 spans 14 residues. Trimming left V 10 bases short and J 6 bases short, with 16 bases between. The time point denotes: newly diagnosed GD, antithyroid drugs for less than 3 months. RNA isolated from PBMCs was used to make the TCR library. Those enrolled as patients came out of an endocrinology department in Xi'an, China. These data also featured in a second study, about T cells in Graves' hyperthyroidism and ophthalmopathy. This second study says: With the HTBI primer set, the TCR CDR3 went through a first round of RT-PCR.

The source of this sequence is a woman in her thirties with Graves disease. The chain carries TRBV6-1 and TRBJ1-6, with TRBD1 as a possible D gene (5 bases). This specimen consisted of peripheral blood mononuclear cells (PBMCs), obtained at new diagnosis, from a patient treated with antithyroid drugs. The CDR3 sequence: CAIRTRGSNSPLHF. DNA of the CDR3: TGTGCCATCCGGACCCGGGGGAGTAATTCACCCCTCCACTTT.